These 9 T cell receptor beta chains were sequenced from one sample in a study of cytomegalovirus exposure and HLA in healthy donors (dated by TCRdb to about 2017). Library construction relied on the immunoSEQ multiplex PCR assay. In its TCRdb copy, this immuneACCESS table keeps in-frame sequences only and misses some clones. Where compared with another copy, unresolved V genes explain less than half of these, and the others have no known cause. The sample yields 100,000 to 150,000 clones; approximately 89% were counted once. The ten largest make up 1.1% of the sample. The sequencing input was PBMCs. These receptor sequences come from a woman younger than 35 in good health and CMV-seronegative.

This chain links TRBV10-2 with TRBJ2-1; D might be TRBD1 (5 bases). V was pared by 2 bases and J by 4 bases, with 6 bases between. Germline V CDR1 and CDR2: WSHSY, SAAADI. The CDR3 has 13 residues. CDR3 region: CASSERQYNEQFF. The CDR3 nucleotides read TGCGCCAGCAGTGAGAGACAGTACAATGAGCAGTTCTTC.

The chain has TRBV27 and TRBJ2-3; D perhaps matches TRBD2 (7 bases). CDR1 MNHEY and CDR2 SMNVEV come from the germline V gene (reference sequence). The CDR3 covers 13 residues. Trimming left V 4 bases short and J 4 bases short, with 9 bases between. As DNA, the CDR3 is TGTGCCAGCAGTTGGGGGGGCGCAGATACGCAGTATTTT. Its protein product is CASSWGGADTQYF.

This sequence joins TRBV28 and TRBJ1-2; no clear D. Trimming took off 3 bases at V and 7 bases at J, with 15 bases between the two ends. CDR1 and CDR2 (germline): MDHEN, SYDVKM. This CDR3 has 14 amino acids. The DNA for the CDR3 is TGTGCCAGCAGTTTCACCCCATCCGGGTTTGGCTACACCTTC. Its protein product is CASSFTPSGFGYTF.

The chain employs TRBV7-2 and TRBJ2-5; 9 nucleotides align to TRBD2. V dropped 3 bases and J dropped 3; count of bases not matched to a gene: 2. Germline CDR1 and CDR2: SGHTA and FQGNSA. The CDR3 consists of 14 residues. The CDR3 protein is CASSFVAGEETQYF. In DNA, the CDR3 is TGTGCCAGCAGCTTTGTAGCGGGGGAAGAGACCCAGTACTTC.

The V and J genes are TRBV2 and TRBJ1-4; D is ambiguous. The germline CDR1 and CDR2 sequences are SNHLY and FYNNEI. CDR3 length: 13 residues. With 6 bases removed from V and 8 bases from J, the gap between germline ends came to 13 bases. This CDR3 is CASRGRGGEKLFF. In nucleotides, the CDR3 is TGTGCCAGCAGGGGAAGAGGAGGAGAAAAACTGTTTTTT.

V and J are TRBV11-2 and TRBJ2-1, with 8 bases aligning to TRBD2. V shed 4 bases, J shed 4 bases, and the junction held 3 bases outside the gene matches. This CDR3 spans 14 amino acids. From germline, CDR1 is SGHAT and CDR2 FQNNGV. CDR3 DNA sequence: TGTGCCAGCAGCTCCGGGGGGGGTTACAATGAGCAGTTCTTC. Its translation is CASSSGGGYNEQFF.

This chain connects TRBV11-2 to TRBJ1-1; D ambiguous. Trimming left V 2 bases short and J 1 base short, with 2 bases between. There are 12 residues in the CDR3. The germline CDR1 and CDR2 sequences are SGHAT and FQNNGV. The CDR3 DNA is TGTGCCAGCAGCTTACAGAACACTGAAGCTTTCTTT. Protein sequence: CASSLQNTEAFF.

This sequence joins TRBV7-5 and TRBJ2-7; the D call of TRBD1 is as the table states it, not checked on the DNA. TRBV7-5 is a documented pseudogene. The length of the CDR3 is 16 residues. The CDR3 here is CARSFRCCLLECEQYF. Written as DNA, the CDR3 is TGTGCCAGAAGCTTCAGGTGCTGTTTGTTAGAATGCGAGCAGTACTTC.

This chain connects TRBV19 to TRBJ1-2; 11 bases align to TRBD1. Trimming took 4 bases from V and 0 from J; bases not matched to a gene: 10. CDR3 length: 18 amino acids. Looked up from germline, CDR1 is LNHDA and CDR2 is SQIVND (reference sequence). The chain's CDR3 is CASSTPGQGERTNYGYTF. In DNA, the CDR3 is TGTGCCAGTAGTACTCCGGGACAGGGGGAAAGGACTAACTATGGCTACACCTTC. The variable domain in full, completed from reference TRBV19 and TRBJ1-2, reads DGGITQSPKYLFRKEGQNVTLSCEQNLNHDAMYWYRQDPGQGLRLIYYSQIVNDFQKGDIAEGYSVSREKKESFPLTVTSAQKNPTAFYLCASSTPGQGERTNYGYTFGSGTRLTVV.